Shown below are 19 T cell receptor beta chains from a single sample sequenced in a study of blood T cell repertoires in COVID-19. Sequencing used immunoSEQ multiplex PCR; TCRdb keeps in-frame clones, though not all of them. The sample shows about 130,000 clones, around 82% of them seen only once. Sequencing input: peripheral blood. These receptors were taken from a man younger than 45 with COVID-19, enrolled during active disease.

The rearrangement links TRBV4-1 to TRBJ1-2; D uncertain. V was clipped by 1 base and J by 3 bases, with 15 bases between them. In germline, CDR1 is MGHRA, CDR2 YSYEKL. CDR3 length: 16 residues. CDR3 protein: CASSQGAGRRHYGYTF. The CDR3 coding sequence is TGCGCCAGCAGCCAAGGCGCCGGCAGGAGGCACTATGGCTACACCTTC.

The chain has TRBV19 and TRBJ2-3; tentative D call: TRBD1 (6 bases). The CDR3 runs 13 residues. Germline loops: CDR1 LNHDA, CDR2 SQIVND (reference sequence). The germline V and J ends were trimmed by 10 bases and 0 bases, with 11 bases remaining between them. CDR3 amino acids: CATADSSTDTQYF. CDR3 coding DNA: TGTGCCACCGCGGACAGTAGCACAGATACGCAGTATTTT.

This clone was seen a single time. CDR3 DNA: TGTGCCACCAGCAGAGATGGGTGGAGCTCCTACGAGCAGTACTTC. Protein product: CATSRDGWSSYEQYF. The chain links TRBV15 to TRBJ2-7; D unclear. V was pared by 0 bases and J by 0 bases, with 9 bases between. Germline values: CDR1 LNHNV, CDR2 YYDKDF (reference sequence). CDR3 length: 15 residues. The full variable domain, rest sourced from reference TRBV15 and TRBJ2-7, is DAMVIQNPRYQVTQFGKPVTLSCSQTLNHNVMYWYQQKSSQAPKLLFHYYDKDFNNEADTPDNFQSRRPNTSFCFLDIRSPGLGDTAMYLCATSRDGWSSYEQYFGPGTRLTVT.

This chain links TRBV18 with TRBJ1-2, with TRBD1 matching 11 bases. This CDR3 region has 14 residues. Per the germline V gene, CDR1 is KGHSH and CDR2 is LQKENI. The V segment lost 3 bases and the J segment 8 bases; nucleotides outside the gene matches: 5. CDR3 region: CASSPVDRGHGYTF. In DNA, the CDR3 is TGTGCCAGCTCACCGGTGGACAGGGGGCACGGCTACACCTTC.

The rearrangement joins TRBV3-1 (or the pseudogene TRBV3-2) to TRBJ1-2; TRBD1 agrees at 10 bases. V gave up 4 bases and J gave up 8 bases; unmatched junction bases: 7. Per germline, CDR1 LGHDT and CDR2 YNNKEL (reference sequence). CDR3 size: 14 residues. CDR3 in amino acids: CASSLRDRGGGYTF. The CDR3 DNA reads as TGTGCCAGCAGCCTAAGGGACAGGGGCGGAGGCTACACCTTC.

The CDR3 is CASSSIPGQGLRYGYTF. CDR3 nucleotides: TGTGCCAGCAGCTCCATCCCGGGACAGGGACTTCGCTATGGCTACACCTTC. The chain has TRBV13 and TRBJ1-2; 9 bases fit TRBD1. J was trimmed by 4 bases and V by 4 bases; bases with no gene match: 13. The CDR3 consists of 17 residues. The germline V gene encodes CDR1 PRHDT and CDR2 FYEKMQ (reference sequence).

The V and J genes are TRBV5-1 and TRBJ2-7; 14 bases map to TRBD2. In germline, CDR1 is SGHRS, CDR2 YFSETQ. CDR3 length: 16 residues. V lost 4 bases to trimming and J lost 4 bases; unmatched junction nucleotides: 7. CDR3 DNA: TGCGCCAGCAGCGAGGGACTAGCGGGAGCAGGGTACGAGCAGTACTTC. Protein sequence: CASSEGLAGAGYEQYF.

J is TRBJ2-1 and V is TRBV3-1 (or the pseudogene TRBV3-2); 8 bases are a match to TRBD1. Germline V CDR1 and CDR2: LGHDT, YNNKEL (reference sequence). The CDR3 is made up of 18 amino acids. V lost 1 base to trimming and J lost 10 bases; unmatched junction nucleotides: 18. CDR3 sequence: CASSQVLVGTGYRSEQFF. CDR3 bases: TGTGCCAGCAGCCAAGTTTTAGTCGGGACAGGCTACCGGAGCGAGCAGTTCTTC.

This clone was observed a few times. CDR3 loop: CASSPAQGVNQPQHF. DNA of the CDR3: TGTGCCAGCAGTCCGGCCCAGGGGGTAAATCAGCCCCAGCATTTT. The chain employs TRBV28 and TRBJ1-5; the match to TRBD1 covers 7 bases. V lost 5 bases and J lost 4; bases outside the gene matches: 8. CDR3 length equals 15 residues. The V gene's germline CDR1 is MDHEN and CDR2 SYDVKM.

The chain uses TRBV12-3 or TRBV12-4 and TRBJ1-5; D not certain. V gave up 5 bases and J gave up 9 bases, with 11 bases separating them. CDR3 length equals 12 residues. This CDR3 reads CASSLSPGPQHF. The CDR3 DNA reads TGTGCCAGCAGTCTATCACCGGGGCCCCAGCATTTT.

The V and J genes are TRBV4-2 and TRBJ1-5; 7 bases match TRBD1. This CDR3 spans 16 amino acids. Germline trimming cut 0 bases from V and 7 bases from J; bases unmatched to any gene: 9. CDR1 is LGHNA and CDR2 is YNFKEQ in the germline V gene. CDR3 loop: CASSQDSPTGQQPQHF. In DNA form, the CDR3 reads TGTGCCAGCAGCCAAGATTCCCCGACAGGGCAACAGCCCCAGCATTTT.

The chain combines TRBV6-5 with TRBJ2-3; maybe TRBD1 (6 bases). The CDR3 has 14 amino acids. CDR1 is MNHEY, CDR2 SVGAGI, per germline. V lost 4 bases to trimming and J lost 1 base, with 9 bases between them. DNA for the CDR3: TGTGCCAGCAGTTTCAGGGGCCGCACAGATACGCAGTATTTT. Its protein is CASSFRGRTDTQYF.

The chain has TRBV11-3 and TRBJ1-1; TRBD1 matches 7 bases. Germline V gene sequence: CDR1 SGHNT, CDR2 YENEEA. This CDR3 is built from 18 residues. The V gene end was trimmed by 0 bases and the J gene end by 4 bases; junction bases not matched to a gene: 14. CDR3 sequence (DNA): TGTGCCAGCAGCTTAGATCGGATGGGGGACAGAGCTACCACTGAAGCTTTCTTT. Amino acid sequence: CASSLDRMGDRATTEAFF.

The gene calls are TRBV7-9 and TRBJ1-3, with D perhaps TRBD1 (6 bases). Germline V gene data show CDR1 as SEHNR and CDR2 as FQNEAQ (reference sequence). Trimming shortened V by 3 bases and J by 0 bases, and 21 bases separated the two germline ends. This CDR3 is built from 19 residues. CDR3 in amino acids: CASSFNPAWGGSSGNTIYF. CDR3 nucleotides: TGTGCCAGCAGCTTCAACCCGGCTTGGGGGGGCAGCTCTGGAAACACCATATATTTT.

CDR3 nucleotides: TGTGCCAGCAGACCCCCGGGACTAGCGGGAGGTGGGGGCTTGGATGAGCAGTTCTTC. Protein sequence: CASRPPGLAGGGGLDEQFF. This chain links TRBV21-1 with TRBJ2-1; the tabulated D call, TRBD2, remains unverified against the DNA. TRBV21-1 is designated a pseudogene. The CDR3 is made up of 19 amino acids.

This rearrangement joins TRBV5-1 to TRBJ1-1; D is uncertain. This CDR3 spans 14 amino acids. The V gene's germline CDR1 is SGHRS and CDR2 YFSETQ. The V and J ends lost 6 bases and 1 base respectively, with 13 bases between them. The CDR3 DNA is TGCGCCAGCAATAGCCGATCGGGGAACACTGAAGCTTTCTTT. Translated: CASNSRSGNTEAFF.

This CDR3 reads CATSRDFDSPSYF. CDR3 nucleotide sequence: TGTGCCACCAGCAGAGATTTCGACAGTCCCAGCTACTTC. This chain links TRBV15 with TRBJ2-7, with D possibly matching TRBD1 (5 bases). The V end was cut by 0 bases, the J end by 13 bases, with 16 bases between. Germline V gives CDR1 LNHNV, CDR2 YYDKDF (reference sequence). The CDR3 has 13 residues.

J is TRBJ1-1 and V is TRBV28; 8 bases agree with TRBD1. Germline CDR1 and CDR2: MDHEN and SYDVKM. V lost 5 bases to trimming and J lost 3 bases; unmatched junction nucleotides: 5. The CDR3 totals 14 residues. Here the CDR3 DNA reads TGTGCCAGCAGTGTCAGGGGGCTTGACACTGAAGCTTTCTTT. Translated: CASSVRGLDTEAFF.

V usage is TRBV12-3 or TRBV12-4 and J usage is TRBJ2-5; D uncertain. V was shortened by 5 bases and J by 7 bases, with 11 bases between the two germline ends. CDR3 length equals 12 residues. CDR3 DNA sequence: TGTGCCAGCAGTCCTCATTTGGCGACCCAGTACTTC. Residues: CASSPHLATQYF.